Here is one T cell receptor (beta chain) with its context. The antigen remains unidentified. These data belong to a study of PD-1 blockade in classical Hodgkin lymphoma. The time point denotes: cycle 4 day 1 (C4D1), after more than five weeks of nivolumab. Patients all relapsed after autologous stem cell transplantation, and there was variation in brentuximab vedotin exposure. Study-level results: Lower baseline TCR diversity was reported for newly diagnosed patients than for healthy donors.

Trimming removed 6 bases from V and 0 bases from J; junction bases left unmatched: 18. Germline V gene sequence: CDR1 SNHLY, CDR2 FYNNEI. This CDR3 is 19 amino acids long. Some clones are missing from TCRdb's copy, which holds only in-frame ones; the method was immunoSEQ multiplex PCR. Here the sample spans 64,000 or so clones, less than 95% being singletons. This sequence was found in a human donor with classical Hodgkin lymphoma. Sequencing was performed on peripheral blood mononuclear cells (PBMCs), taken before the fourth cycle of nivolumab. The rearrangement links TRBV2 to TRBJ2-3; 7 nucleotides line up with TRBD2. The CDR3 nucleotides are TGTGCCAGCAGAAACGAGGAAATTTTCAGCGGGGCCAGCACAGATACGCAGTATTTT. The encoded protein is CASRNEEIFSGASTDTQYF.